The count of the clone carrying this T cell receptor beta chain is one. Its target is unknown. This sample is part of a study of T cell responses to AZD1222 COVID-19 vaccine. Assay used: immunoSEQ multiplex PCR; TCRdb lists only in-frame clones, some missing. Of about 150,000 clones detected, about 88% appear once; the ten largest clones hold approximately 6.6%. Study outcomes and limitations: The study found vaccine-associated CD4 TCRs spanning spike, dominant at 160-218 and 743-854. There were mostly white British donors and more females than males, and clonal diversity was possibly underestimated. Sampling captured repertoires only after the peak T cell response.

The CDR3 loop spans 15 amino acids. CDR1 SGHRS and CDR2 YFSETQ come from the germline V gene. V was clipped by 0 bases and J by 6 bases, with 12 bases between them. The TCR sequence derives from an adult who had recovered from COVID-19. The V and J genes are TRBV5-1 and TRBJ2-2; D is perhaps TRBD2 (6 bases). This sample comprised peripheral blood, obtained after recovery from COVID-19. The CDR3 loop is CASSLDGGMAGELFF. The CDR3 DNA is TGCGCCAGCAGCTTGGATGGGGGGATGGCCGGGGAGCTGTTTTTT.